These 16 T cell receptor beta chains originate from one sample sequenced in a study of blood T cell repertoires in COVID-19. The repertoire was sequenced with immunoSEQ multiplex PCR; TCRdb's copy has only in-frame clones and lacks some. The sample lists 250,000 to 300,000 clones, around 84% seen once, with over 5% in the top ten. Sequencing input: peripheral blood. These receptors all come from a woman aged 60-75 years with COVID-19, enrolled during active disease.

The chain employs TRBV2 and TRBJ2-2; tentative D call: TRBD2 (6 bases). Germline CDR1 reads SNHLY; CDR2 reads FYNNEI. This CDR3 is built from 15 residues. The germline V and J ends were trimmed by 4 bases and 6 bases, with 15 bases remaining between them. The DNA of the CDR3 is TGTGCCAGCAGTGCCCTGACTAGGAAATCCGGGGAGCTGTTTTTT. Protein product: CASSALTRKSGELFF. The variable domain in full, completed from reference TRBV2 and TRBJ2-2, reads EPEVTQTPSHQVTQMGQEVILRCVPISNHLYFYWYRQILGQKVEFLVSFYNNEISEKSEIFDDQFSVERPDGSNFTLKIRSTKLEDSAMYFCASSALTRKSGELFFGEGSRLTVL.

This chain uses TRBV30 with TRBJ1-6; 7 nucleotides align to TRBD1. Losses at the gene ends were 5 bases for V and 11 bases for J; bases not matched to a gene: 12. Germline values: CDR1 GTSNPN, CDR2 SVGIG (reference sequence). The length of the CDR3 is 14 residues. CDR3: CAWGRQGRVAPLHF. The CDR3 DNA reads as TGTGCCTGGGGAAGACAGGGAAGGGTAGCACCCCTCCACTTT.

The V and J genes are TRBV10-1 and TRBJ2-5; perhaps TRBD1 as D (5 bases). Germline V lookup: CDR1 WNHNN, CDR2 SYGVQD (reference sequence). The length of the CDR3 is 14 residues. Trimming removed 3 bases at V and 5 bases at J, with 13 bases between. The CDR3 nucleotides read TGCGCCAGCAGTGAAGGCGGTGGGGCTGAGACCCAGTACTTC. Translation: CASSEGGGAETQYF.

J is TRBJ1-6 and V is TRBV6-5; a possible D gene is TRBD1 (5 bases). The length of the CDR3 is 15 residues. The germline V gene has CDR1 MNHEY and CDR2 SVGAGI. Trimming stripped 0 bases from V and 11 bases from J, with 14 bases between. The CDR3 is CASSYSDSKGTPLHF. As DNA, the CDR3 is TGTGCCAGCAGTTACTCTGACAGTAAGGGGACACCCCTCCACTTT.

The genes are TRBV6-5 and TRBJ2-3; a possible D gene is TRBD1 (6 bases). Trimming stripped 8 bases from V and 4 bases from J, with 16 bases between. The CDR3 has 14 amino acids. In germline, CDR1 is MNHEY, CDR2 SVGAGI. This chain's CDR3 is CASGSRGGPDTQYF. CDR3 DNA sequence: TGTGCCAGCGGGTCCAGGGGCGGTCCAGATACGCAGTATTTT.

The chain's CDR3 is CSVVPGQPGETQYF. The CDR3 bases are TGCAGCGTTGTGCCGGGACAGCCGGGAGAGACCCAGTACTTC. The chain links TRBV29-1 to TRBJ2-5, with 7 bases identical to TRBD1. The CDR3 totals 14 residues. Germline-derived CDR1 and CDR2 are SQVTM and ANQGSEA. V gave up 4 bases and J gave up 4 bases; unmatched junction bases: 9.

The genes are TRBV4-1 and TRBJ1-5, with 8 bases identical to TRBD1. CDR1 and CDR2 from the germline V gene are MGHRA and YSYEKL. There are 17 residues in the CDR3. V was pared by 4 bases and J by 2 bases, with 10 bases of the junction left unmatched. DNA of the CDR3: TGCGCCAGCAGCCTAGGGTATGGACAGGGCGGCAATCAGCCCCAGCATTTT. The encoded protein is CASSLGYGQGGNQPQHF.

The table lists this clone with a count of one. The V and J genes are TRBV3-1 (or the pseudogene TRBV3-2) and TRBJ2-1; D may be TRBD2 (5 bases). Trimming shortened V by 2 bases and J by 0 bases, and 8 bases separated the two germline ends. CDR3 length: 15 amino acids. In germline, CDR1 is LGHDT, CDR2 YNNKEL (reference sequence). The CDR3 DNA sequence: TGTGCCAGCAGCCAAAGTGGGAGCTCCTACAATGAGCAGTTCTTC. Its protein is CASSQSGSSYNEQFF.

This clone has just a few counts. In DNA, the CDR3 is TGTGCCAGCAGCTTATCCCAAGGGACAGGGAGGAGACGCTACACCTTC. Its protein is CASSLSQGTGRRRYTF. The V gene is TRBV7-8, the J gene TRBJ1-2; TRBD1 matches at 9 bases. Trimming at V came to 2 bases and at J to 9 bases, leaving 13 bases not matched to a gene. Germline V CDR1 and CDR2: SGHVS, FQNEAQ. The CDR3 covers 16 residues.

The gene calls are TRBV19 and TRBJ2-1; 15 bases align to TRBD2. V was pared by 3 bases and J by 9 bases, with 6 bases of the junction left unmatched. Germline CDR1 is LNHDA and CDR2 is SQIVND (reference sequence). This CDR3 comprises 16 residues. The CDR3 protein is CASSMGWGLAGGEQFF. Here the CDR3 DNA reads TGTGCCAGTAGTATGGGGTGGGGACTAGCGGGAGGTGAGCAGTTCTTC.

This chain connects TRBV27 to TRBJ2-7; 8 bases are a match to TRBD1. The germline gives CDR1 MNHEY, CDR2 SMNVEV (reference sequence). The CDR3 contains 16 residues. V shed 6 bases, J shed 2 bases, and the junction held 12 bases outside the gene matches. CDR3 in DNA: TGTGCCAGCAGACCCCGAGGGACAGGACCGACCTACGAGCAGTACTTC. This sequence encodes CASRPRGTGPTYEQYF.

The gene calls are TRBV24-1 and TRBJ1-5; D remains ambiguous. This CDR3 has 14 residues. Trimming left V 7 bases short and J 2 bases short, with 11 bases between. Germline CDR1 and CDR2: KGHDR and SFDVKD. In DNA, the CDR3 is TGTGCCACCAGCCCCGGGCGGGGCAATCAGCCCCAGCATTTT. Residues: CATSPGRGNQPQHF.

The CDR3 is CASSFGQGAVDTGELFF. Written as DNA, the CDR3 is TGTGCCAGCAGTTTTGGACAGGGGGCAGTTGACACCGGGGAGCTGTTTTTT. V is TRBV28 and J is TRBJ2-2; the match to TRBD1 covers 11 bases. V shed 3 bases and J 3 bases; nucleotides not matched to a gene: 6. CDR1 and CDR2 (germline): MDHEN, SYDVKM. The CDR3 runs to 17 residues.

The chain recombines TRBV4-2 with TRBJ1-6; D remains unclear. Trimming took off 1 base at V and 7 bases at J, with 11 bases between the two ends. The CDR3 consists of 15 residues. The germline CDR1 and CDR2 sequences are LGHNA and YNFKEQ. CDR3 in amino acids: CASSQGGAANSPLHF. The DNA for the CDR3 is TGTGCCAGCAGCCAAGGGGGAGCAGCAAATTCACCCCTCCACTTT.

This rearrangement joins TRBV4-1 to TRBJ2-2; D is possibly TRBD2 (6 bases). CDR1 and CDR2 from the germline V gene are MGHRA and YSYEKL. Trimming took 6 bases from V and 0 from J, leaving 14 bases between them. The CDR3 covers 16 residues. The CDR3: CASSLKRTTNTGELFF. Written as DNA, the CDR3 is TGCGCCAGCAGTCTAAAGCGGACTACGAACACCGGGGAGCTGTTTTTT.

This chain joins TRBV5-1 and TRBJ1-2, with D perhaps matching TRBD1 (6 bases). The CDR3 totals 14 residues. Germline CDR1 is SGHRS and CDR2 is YFSETQ. V lost 2 bases, J lost 8 bases, and 16 bases lay in between. The CDR3 sequence: CASSLGQLDRGYTF. CDR3 nucleotides: TGCGCCAGCAGCTTAGGACAGCTCGACAGAGGCTACACCTTC.